The clone carrying this TCR beta chain has only a few counts. Its target is not known. This specimen comes from a study of identical twins. Findings of the study overall: Zero-insertion findings could be partly confounded by invariant cells (MAIT and iNKT cells). Twins showed weaker excess sharing in their beta out-of-frame sequences. Cord blood beta clonotypes that were abundant carried fewer insertions, and memory repertoires showed no such trend.

MiXCR was run by TCRdb on the 5' RACE reads, yielding one entry per CDR3 protein. The sample yields a few hundred thousand distinct CDR3 sequences, 9% seen once. The CDR3 covers 13 residues. Germline lookup yields CDR1 SQVTM and CDR2 ANQGSEA. V lost 6 bases to trimming and J lost 7 bases; unmatched junction nucleotides: 7. The sequenced sample consisted of naive T cells sorted from blood. The TCR was taken from a woman between 50 and 59 years old in good health. The V call is TRBV29-1, the J call TRBJ2-2, with 8 bases aligning to TRBD1. The CDR3 nucleotides are TGCAGCGTCCGACAGGGGAATATCGGGGAGCTGTTTTTT. It is translated as CSVRQGNIGELFF.